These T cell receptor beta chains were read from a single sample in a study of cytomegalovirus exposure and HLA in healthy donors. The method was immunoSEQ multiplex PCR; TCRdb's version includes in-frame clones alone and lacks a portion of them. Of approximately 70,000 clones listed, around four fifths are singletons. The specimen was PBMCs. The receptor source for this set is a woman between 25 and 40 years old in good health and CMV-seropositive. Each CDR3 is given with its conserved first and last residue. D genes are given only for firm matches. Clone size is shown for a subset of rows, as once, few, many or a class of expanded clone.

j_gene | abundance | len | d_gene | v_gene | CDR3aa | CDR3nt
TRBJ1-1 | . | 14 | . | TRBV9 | CASSVRPGGTEAFF | TGTGCCAGCAGCGTACGACCGGGGGGCACTGAAGCTTTCTTT
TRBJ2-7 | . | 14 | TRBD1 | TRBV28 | CASRTGGKVYEQYF | TGTGCCAGCAGAACAGGGGGTAAAGTGTACGAGCAGTACTTC
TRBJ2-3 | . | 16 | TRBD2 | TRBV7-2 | CASSPAGTSGTDTQYF | TGTGCCAGCAGCCCGGCCGGGACTAGCGGCACAGATACGCAGTATTTT
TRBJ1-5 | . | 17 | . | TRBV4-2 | CASSQDLSRFGNQPQHF | TGTGCCAGCAGCCAAGATCTAAGCAGGTTCGGCAATCAGCCCCAGCATTTT
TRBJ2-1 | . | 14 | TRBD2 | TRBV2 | CASRASGRSGEQFF | TGTGCCAGCAGGGCTAGCGGGAGATCGGGTGAGCAGTTCTTC
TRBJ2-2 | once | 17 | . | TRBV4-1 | CASSQDRGTGNTGELFF | TGCGCCAGCAGCCAAGATCGGGGGACCGGGAACACCGGGGAGCTGTTTTTT
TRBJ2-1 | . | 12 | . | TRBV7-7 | CASSRGSGEQFF | TGTGCCAGCAGCCGCGGGTCGGGTGAGCAGTTCTTC
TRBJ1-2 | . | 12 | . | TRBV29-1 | CSVDVANYGYTF | TGCAGCGTTGACGTAGCAAACTATGGCTACACCTTC
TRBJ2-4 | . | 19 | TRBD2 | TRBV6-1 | CASSEKESGADRAKNIQYF | TGTGCCAGCAGTGAAAAGGAGAGCGGGGCAGATCGAGCCAAAAACATTCAGTACTTC
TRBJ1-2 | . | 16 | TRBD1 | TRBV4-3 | CASSQDGTGNLYGYTF | TGCGCCAGCAGCCAAGATGGGACAGGGAATCTCTATGGCTACACCTTC
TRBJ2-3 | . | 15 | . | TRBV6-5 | CASSRGKAGSYTQYF | TGTGCCAGCAGTCGGGGAAAGGCCGGTTCGTATACGCAGTATTTT
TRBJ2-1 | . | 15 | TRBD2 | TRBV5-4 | CASSLDSGRANEQFF | TGTGCCAGCAGCTTGGATAGCGGGAGGGCCAATGAGCAGTTCTTC
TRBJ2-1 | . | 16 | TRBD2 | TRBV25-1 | CASSDSGTRAGNEQFF | TGTGCCAGCAGTGATTCCGGGACTAGGGCCGGGAATGAGCAGTTCTTC
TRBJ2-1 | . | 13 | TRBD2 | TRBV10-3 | CASGLAGVREQFF | TGTGCCAGCGGACTAGCGGGAGTACGCGAGCAGTTCTTC
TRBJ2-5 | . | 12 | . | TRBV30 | CAWRQYQETQYF | TGTGCCTGGAGACAGTACCAAGAGACCCAGTACTTC
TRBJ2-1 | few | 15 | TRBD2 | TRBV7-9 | CASSFGSSGSYEQFF | TGTGCCAGCAGCTTCGGGTCTAGCGGGAGCTATGAGCAGTTCTTC
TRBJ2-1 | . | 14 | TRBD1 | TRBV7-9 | CASSRGQAGNEQFF | TGTGCCAGCAGTCGTGGACAGGCGGGTAATGAGCAGTTCTTC
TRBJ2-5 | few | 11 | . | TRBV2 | CASSETETQYF | TGTGCCAGCAGTGAAACTGAGACCCAGTACTTC
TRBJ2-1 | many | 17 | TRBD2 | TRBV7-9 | CASSHTTTSDGGSGQFF | TGTGCCAGCAGCCACACGACTACTAGCGATGGTGGTAGTGGGCAGTTCTTC
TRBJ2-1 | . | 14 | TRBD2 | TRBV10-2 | CASGLAGGLDEQFF | TGCGCCAGCGGGCTAGCGGGAGGGCTCGATGAGCAGTTCTTC